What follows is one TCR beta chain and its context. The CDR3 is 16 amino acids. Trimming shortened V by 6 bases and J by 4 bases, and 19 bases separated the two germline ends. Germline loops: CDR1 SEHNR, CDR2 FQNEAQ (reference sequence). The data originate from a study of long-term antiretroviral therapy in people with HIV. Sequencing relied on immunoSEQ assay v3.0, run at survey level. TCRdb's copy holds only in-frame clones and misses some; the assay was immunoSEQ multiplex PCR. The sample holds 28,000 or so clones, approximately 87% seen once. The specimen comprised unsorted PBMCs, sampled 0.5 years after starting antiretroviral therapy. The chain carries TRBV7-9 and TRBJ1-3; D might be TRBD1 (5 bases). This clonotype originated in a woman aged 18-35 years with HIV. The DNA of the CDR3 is TGTGCCAGCAGTTACCAAGATAGGGGTAGAGGAAACACCATATATTTT. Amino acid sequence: CASSYQDRGRGNTIYF.